One and the same sample provided the 22 T cell receptor beta chains below, sequenced in a study of Graves' ophthalmopathy and Graves' hyperthyroidism. Researchers took RNA transcripts and amplified TCR beta CDR3 regions from them. In the first round, RT-PCR was carried out with HTBI primers, and a multiplex PCR formed the second round. Each CDR3 protein is one row after TCRdb ran MiXCR on the multiplex PCR reads. The sample carries roughly 410,000 distinct CDR3 sequences, over 15% recorded once. The sample taken for sequencing was peripheral blood. The receptors were sampled from a woman aged 18 to 35 with stable Graves' hyperthyroidism.

For this clonotype: With a much larger clone just one base away, this may be a read error. This sequence joins TRBV11-3 and TRBJ1-1, with a weak D call TRBD1 (5 bases). The CDR3 covers 15 residues. Germline CDR1 is SGHNT and CDR2 is YENEEA. CDR3: CASSSRTNRGTETFF. The CDR3 DNA is TGTGCCAGCAGCTCCCGGACCAACCGGGGGACTGAAACTTTCTTT.

V gene TRBV5-1 combines with J gene TRBJ2-6; 9 nucleotides align to TRBD2. The J segment lost 2 bases and the V segment lost 2 bases, leaving 8 bases of the junction unmatched. Germline CDR1 reads SGHRS; CDR2 reads YFSETQ. This CDR3 spans 18 amino acids. The CDR3 is CASSLMMLAGTGANVLTF. Here the CDR3 DNA reads TGCGCCAGCAGCTTAATGATGCTAGCGGGGACTGGGGCCAACGTCCTGACTTTC.

This clonotype was observed at least ten times. The V call is TRBV19, the J call TRBJ1-1, with 7 bases fitting TRBD1. Trimming at V came to 7 bases and at J to 4 bases, leaving 9 bases not matched to a gene. Germline CDR1 reads LNHDA; CDR2 reads SQIVND (reference sequence). The length of the CDR3 is 14 residues. In nucleotides, the CDR3 is TGTGCCAGTACAGGGGGGCAGGGAGGCACTGAAGCTTTCTTT. Translating gives CASTGGQGGTEAFF.

This clonotype has a count of ten or more. This chain connects TRBV6-1 to TRBJ1-2; 9 positions agree with TRBD1. With V trimmed by 0 bases and J by 4 bases, 6 bases remained unmatched. In germline, CDR1 is MNHNS, CDR2 SASEGT. This CDR3 region has 16 residues. The chain's CDR3 is CASSEATGGRRYGYTF. The CDR3 nucleotides are TGTGCCAGCAGTGAAGCTACAGGGGGCCGCCGCTATGGCTACACCTTC.

This clonotype came up many times. V gene TRBV27 combines with J gene TRBJ1-1; a possible D gene is TRBD1 (6 bases). V was pared by 1 base and J by 5 bases, with 14 bases between. Germline CDR1 is MNHEY and CDR2 is SMNVEV (reference sequence). This CDR3 has 15 amino acids. The CDR3 sequence is CASSLYWGRGTEAFF. CDR3 sequence (DNA): TGTGCCAGCAGTTTATATTGGGGGCGAGGGACTGAAGCTTTCTTT.

This clonotype was counted at least ten times. The chain couples TRBV5-5 to TRBJ2-7, with D possibly being TRBD1 (6 bases). The V and J ends lost 2 bases and 5 bases respectively, with 11 bases between them. In germline, CDR1 is SGHKS, CDR2 YYEKEE (reference sequence). This CDR3 comprises 13 residues. CDR3 in amino acids: CASSFRGSNEQYF. CDR3 coding DNA: TGTGCCAGCAGCTTCAGGGGATCTAACGAGCAGTACTTC.

This clonotype occurred a few times. V usage is TRBV9 and J usage is TRBJ1-1; weak D call: TRBD1 (5 bases). The CDR3 runs 13 residues. With 0 bases removed from V and 5 bases from J, the gap between germline ends came to 8 bases. The germline CDR1 and CDR2 sequences are SGDLS and YYNGEE. The CDR3 reads CASSVVGTTEAFF. CDR3 nucleotides: TGTGCCAGCAGCGTAGTGGGGACGACTGAAGCTTTCTTT. Combining the CDR3 with reference TRBV9 and TRBJ1-1 gives the whole variable domain DSGVTQTPKHLITATGQRVTLRCSPRSGDLSVYWYQQSLDQGLQFLIQYYNGEERAKGNILERFSAQQFPDLHSELNLSSLELGDSALYFCASSVVGTTEAFFGQGTRLTVV.

Only a few counts were recorded for this clonotype. The V gene is TRBV2, the J gene TRBJ2-2, with a possible D match to TRBD2 (6 bases). Germline lookup yields CDR1 SNHLY and CDR2 FYNNEI. The V end was cut by 7 bases, the J end by 2 bases, with 14 bases between. CDR3 length equals 15 residues. CDR3 amino acids: CASIGSGPNTGELFF. The CDR3 bases are TGTGCCAGCATCGGGAGTGGACCTAACACCGGGGAGCTGTTTTTT.

The chain combines TRBV12-3 or TRBV12-4 with TRBJ2-7, with D maybe TRBD1 (6 bases). The germline V and J ends were trimmed by 6 bases and 3 bases, with 15 bases remaining between them. This CDR3 spans 14 amino acids. CDR3: CASRGRGRFYEQYF. Here the CDR3 DNA reads TGTGCCAGCAGGGGCAGGGGTCGGTTCTACGAGCAGTACTTC.

V is TRBV6-5 and J is TRBJ2-7, with D perhaps TRBD1 (7 bases). Germline values: CDR1 MNHEY, CDR2 SVGAGI. The CDR3 has 16 amino acids. V dropped 0 bases and J dropped 3 bases, with 15 bases sitting between them. CDR3 loop: CASSYSPQGGIYEQYF. CDR3 nucleotides: TGTGCCAGCAGTTACTCGCCCCAGGGGGGAATCTACGAGCAGTACTTC.

This clonotype was seen more than once but under ten times. The genes are TRBV7-2 and TRBJ1-3; the D is unclear. Germline CDR1 reads SGHTA; CDR2 reads FQGNSA. The CDR3 runs to 15 residues. Deletions cut 4 bases from V and 4 bases from J, with 14 bases between. The chain's CDR3 is CASSSDSLTGNTIYF. In nucleotides, the CDR3 is TGTGCCAGCAGCTCCGACTCGCTAACAGGAAACACCATATATTTT.

This clonotype appeared many times. This sequence joins TRBV5-1 and TRBJ2-2; 9 bases align to TRBD2. Germline lookup yields CDR1 SGHRS and CDR2 YFSETQ. The CDR3 consists of 15 residues. V dropped 6 bases and J dropped 5; count of bases not matched to a gene: 8. CDR3 nucleotide sequence: TGCGCCAGCACAGCGGGGGGCAGTAGAACCGGGGAGCTGTTTTTT. As protein: CASTAGGSRTGELFF.

This clonotype was counted many times. This chain links TRBV12-3 or TRBV12-4 with TRBJ2-7; D is possibly TRBD1 (5 bases). V lost 4 bases and J lost 6, with 7 bases in between. This CDR3 has 11 residues. CDR3 loop: CASSSRVEQYF. CDR3 nucleotides: TGTGCCAGCAGTTCCAGGGTCGAGCAGTACTTC.

A word on this clonotype: A much larger clone differs from this one at a single base, so this may be a read error. This chain links TRBV14 with TRBJ2-5, with 9 nucleotides matching TRBD1. The CDR3 is made up of 14 amino acids. Per the germline V gene, CDR1 is SGHDN and CDR2 is FVKESK. The CDR3 DNA follows: TGTGCCAGCAGCCAGGACAGGGGCGGAGAGACCAAGTACTTC. As protein: CASSQDRGGETKYF.

This clonotype was detected ten times or more. The chain carries TRBV6-1 and TRBJ2-7; TRBD1 is a possible D gene (5 bases). Germline V gene lookup returns CDR1 MNHNS and CDR2 SASEGT. This CDR3 contains 15 residues. Trimming cost V 1 base and J 0 bases, with 10 bases left between them. CDR3 nucleotide sequence: TGTGCCAGCAGTGAAGTACAGGCGAGCTCCTACGAGCAGTACTTC. Amino acids: CASSEVQASSYEQYF.

Ten or more counts support this clonotype. The chain employs TRBV7-6 and TRBJ2-7; 7 bases align to TRBD2. With V trimmed by 0 bases and J by 2 bases, 7 bases remained unmatched. The germline gives CDR1 SGHVS, CDR2 FNYEAQ. The CDR3 runs to 16 residues. As DNA, the CDR3 is TGTGCCAGCAGCTTAGCCCCGGGGGGTGTCCCCTACGAGCAGTACTTC. As protein: CASSLAPGGVPYEQYF. Together with reference TRBV7-6 and TRBJ2-7, the CDR3 gives the full variable domain: GAGVSQSPRYKVTKRGQDVALRCDPISGHVSLYWYRQALGQGPEFLTYFNYEAQQDKSGLPNDRFSAERPEGSISTLTIQRTEQRDSAMYRCASSLAPGGVPYEQYFGPGTRLTVT.

This clonotype has a count of ten or more. This chain links TRBV5-1 with TRBJ2-7; 9 positions agree with TRBD1. The CDR3 spans 17 residues. Germline lookup yields CDR1 SGHRS and CDR2 YFSETQ. Trimming took 0 bases from V and 9 from J; bases not matched to a gene: 16. This CDR3 is CASSLVAQTGGPSVQYF. The CDR3, as DNA: TGCGCCAGCAGCTTGGTGGCCCAAACAGGGGGCCCATCGGTGCAGTACTTC.

Ten or more counts support this clonotype. The rearrangement links TRBV6-1 to TRBJ2-5; D is uncertain. The germline V gene encodes CDR1 MNHNS and CDR2 SASEGT. CDR3 length equals 14 residues. V lost 5 bases, J lost 4 bases, and 14 bases lay in between. The CDR3 sequence: CASSPVNTGETQYF. The CDR3 bases are TGTGCCAGCAGTCCCGTTAACACCGGAGAGACCCAGTACTTC.

The J gene is TRBJ1-2, the V gene TRBV6-4; possibly TRBD1 for D (5 bases). CDR1 is MRHNA, CDR2 SNTAGT, per germline. There are 14 residues in the CDR3. Trimming removed 3 bases from V and 2 bases from J, with 10 bases in between. The CDR3 here is CASSERGSNYGYTF. The DNA for the CDR3 is TGTGCCAGCAGTGAAAGGGGCAGCAACTATGGCTACACCTTC.

This clonotype was observed many times. The chain combines TRBV4-1 with TRBJ2-5; 8 bases map to TRBD2. From germline, CDR1 is MGHRA and CDR2 YSYEKL. CDR3 size: 16 residues. V lost 0 bases and J lost 4; bases outside the gene matches: 7. For the CDR3, the DNA is TGCGCCAGCAGCCAAGAGATGGCGGGGGGCCCAGAGACCCAGTACTTC. Protein sequence: CASSQEMAGGPETQYF.

At least ten counts were recorded for this clonotype. The chain joins TRBV12-3 or TRBV12-4 to TRBJ1-5; D is possibly TRBD1 (6 bases). The V end was cut by 1 base, the J end by 4 bases, with 11 bases between. The CDR3 has 15 residues. The CDR3, as DNA: TGTGCCAGCAGTTTAGGGGGGGCCGGGAATCAGCCCCAGCATTTT. This translates into CASSLGGAGNQPQHF.

In regard to this clonotype: Germline is not matched at one junction end, which may reflect a read error. The chain's CDR3 is CASGAGANVDIKYF. CDR3 DNA sequence: TGTGCCAGCGGAGCAGGTGCGAATGTGGACATTAAGTACTTC. The V call is TRBV12-3 or TRBV12-4, the J call TRBJ2-4; possibly TRBD1 for D (5 bases). The CDR3 length is 14 residues.